A selection of T cell receptor beta chains follows, all from one sample in a study of spatial heterogeneity in lung cancer. TCRdb processed the 5' RACE reads anew with MiXCR; each CDR3 protein has one entry. The sample holds more than 15,000 distinct CDR3 sequences, 9% to 10% seen once. The starting material was PBMCs, obtained at follow-up. Receptors originate from a female donor with early-stage non-small cell lung cancer. Both conserved end residues are trimmed from each CDR3.

CDR3,J,V
SARGYDTYEQY,TRBJ2-7,TRBV20-1
ASSPGLTGGETQY,TRBJ2-5,TRBV6-1
SAGTGAYEQY,TRBJ2-7,TRBV29-1
SVGWSSSTDTQY,TRBJ2-3,TRBV29-1
ASSYSRGQPQH,TRBJ1-5,TRBV6-5
ASSSRDRGHGYT,TRBJ1-2,TRBV27
ASSRRSGLNTGELF,TRBJ2-2,TRBV28
ASSESSRREESTDTQY,TRBJ2-3,TRBV10-2
ASSQEGQPWEKLF,TRBJ1-4,TRBV4-3
ASSLISGRARNEQF,TRBJ2-1,TRBV11-2
ASSHTGSGNTIY,TRBJ1-3,TRBV4-3
ASSLAPRGTNEKLF,TRBJ1-4,TRBV5-5
SASLLAGYEQY,TRBJ2-7,TRBV20-1
ASSGQGRMNTEAF,TRBJ1-1,TRBV14
ATSDAGTGLRVDEQF,TRBJ2-1,TRBV24-1
ASKPGVMNTEAF,TRBJ1-1,TRBV5-1
ATSGSPGTGFAYNEQF,TRBJ2-1,TRBV24-1
ASTITGNYGYT,TRBJ1-2,TRBV28
ASSQDLGQLYGYT,TRBJ1-2,TRBV3-1
ASSAPAGTDTQY,TRBJ2-3,TRBV5-1
ASTHSTLRGSGNTIY,TRBJ1-3,TRBV12-3/TRBV12-4
ASSFGSFATEAF,TRBJ1-1,TRBV5-1
ASSVRTGGFWEQY,TRBJ2-7,TRBV25-1
ASGSGFSYEQY,TRBJ2-7,TRBV2